The entry below describes one T cell receptor beta chain. The data stem from a study of blood T cell repertoires in COVID-19. Overall study: Nucleic acid was either cDNA or gDNA, and it came from T cells, B-cell-depleted T cells, or PBMCs.

The study drew participants aged about 18 to 90 years from 20 to 30 US areas. Participants' reported clinical history set cohort assignment. Trimming cost V 3 bases and J 0 bases, with 11 bases left between them. There are 16 residues in the CDR3. Germline V CDR1 and CDR2: MDHEN, SYDVKM. In the authors' workflow: Scientists estimated how many nucleated cells there were by amplifying reference gene primers. Using immunoSEQ multiplex PCR, the repertoire was profiled, and TCRdb retains in-frame clones only, with some absent. The V and J calls and clone size come from that table; D and trimming were worked out from the DNA. The sample lists 300,000 or so clones; around 85% were seen once.

The chain couples TRBV28 to TRBJ1-4, with D uncertain. The TCR originated in a woman in her forties with acute COVID-19. The sequencing sample was made of PBMCs or T cells enriched from blood (not recorded which). This CDR3 is CASSFPRFATNEKLFF. In DNA form, the CDR3 reads TGTGCCAGCAGTTTTCCGAGGTTTGCAACTAATGAAAAACTGTTTTTT. The complete variable domain, with remaining parts taken from reference TRBV28 and TRBJ1-4, reads DVKVTQSSRYLVKRTGEKVFLECVQDMDHENMFWYRQDPGLGLRLIYFSYDVKMKEKGDIPEGYSVSREKKERFSLILESASTNQTSMYLCASSFPRFATNEKLFFGSGTQLSVL.